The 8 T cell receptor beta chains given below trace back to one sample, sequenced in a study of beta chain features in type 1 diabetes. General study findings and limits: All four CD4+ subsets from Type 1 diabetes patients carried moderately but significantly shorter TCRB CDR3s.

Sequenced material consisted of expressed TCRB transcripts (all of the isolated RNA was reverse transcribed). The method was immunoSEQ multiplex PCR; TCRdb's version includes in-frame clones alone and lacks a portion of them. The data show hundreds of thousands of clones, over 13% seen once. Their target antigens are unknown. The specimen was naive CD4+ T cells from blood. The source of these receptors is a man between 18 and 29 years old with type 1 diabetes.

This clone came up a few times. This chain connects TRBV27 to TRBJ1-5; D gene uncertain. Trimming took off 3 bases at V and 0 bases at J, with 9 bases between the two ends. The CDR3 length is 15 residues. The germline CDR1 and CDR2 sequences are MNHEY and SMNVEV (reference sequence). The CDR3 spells CASSFSVYSNQPQHF. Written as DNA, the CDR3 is TGTGCCAGCAGTTTTTCCGTTTATAGCAATCAGCCCCAGCATTTT.

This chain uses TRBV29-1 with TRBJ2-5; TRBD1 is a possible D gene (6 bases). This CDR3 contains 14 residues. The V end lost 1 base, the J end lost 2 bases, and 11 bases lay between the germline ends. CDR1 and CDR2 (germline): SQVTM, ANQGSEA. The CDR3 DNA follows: TGCAGCGTTGAAGGGGGGCAGTTGCAAGAGACCCAGTACTTC. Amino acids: CSVEGGQLQETQYF.

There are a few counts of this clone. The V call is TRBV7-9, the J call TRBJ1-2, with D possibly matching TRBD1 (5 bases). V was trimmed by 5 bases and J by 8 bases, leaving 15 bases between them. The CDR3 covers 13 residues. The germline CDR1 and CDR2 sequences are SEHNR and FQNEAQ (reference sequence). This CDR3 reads CASSIGTVDGYTF. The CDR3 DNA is TGTGCCAGCAGCATAGGGACGGTCGACGGCTACACCTTC.

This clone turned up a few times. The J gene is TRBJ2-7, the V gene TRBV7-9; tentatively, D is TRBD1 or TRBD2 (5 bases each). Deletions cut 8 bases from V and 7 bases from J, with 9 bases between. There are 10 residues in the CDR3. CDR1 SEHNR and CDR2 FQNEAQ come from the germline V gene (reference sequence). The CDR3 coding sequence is TGTGCCAGCGGGGACGGGGAGCAGTACTTC. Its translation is CASGDGEQYF.

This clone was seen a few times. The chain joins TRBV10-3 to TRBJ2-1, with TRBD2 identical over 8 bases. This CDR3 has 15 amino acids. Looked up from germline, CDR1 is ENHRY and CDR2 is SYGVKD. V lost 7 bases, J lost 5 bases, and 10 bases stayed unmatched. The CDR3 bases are TGTGCCATCAAACCAACTAGCGGCGAAAACAATGAGCAGTTCTTC. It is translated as CAIKPTSGENNEQFF.

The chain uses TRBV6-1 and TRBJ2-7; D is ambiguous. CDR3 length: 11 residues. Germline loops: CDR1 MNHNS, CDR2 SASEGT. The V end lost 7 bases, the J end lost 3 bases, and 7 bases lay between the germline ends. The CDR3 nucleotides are TGTGCCAGCATGGTCCACTACGAGCAGTACTTC. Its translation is CASMVHYEQYF.

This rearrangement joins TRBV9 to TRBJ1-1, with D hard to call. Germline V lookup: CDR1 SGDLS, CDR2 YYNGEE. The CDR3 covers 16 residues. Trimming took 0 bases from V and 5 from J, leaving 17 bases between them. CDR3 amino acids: CASSVESKFSFTEAFF. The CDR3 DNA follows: TGTGCCAGCAGCGTAGAAAGCAAGTTCTCTTTTACTGAAGCTTTCTTT.

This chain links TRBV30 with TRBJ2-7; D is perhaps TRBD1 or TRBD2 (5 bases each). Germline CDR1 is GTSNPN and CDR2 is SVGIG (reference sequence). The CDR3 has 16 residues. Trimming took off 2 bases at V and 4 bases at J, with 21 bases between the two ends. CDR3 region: CAWSPPGTNAYYEQYF. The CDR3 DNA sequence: TGTGCCTGGAGTCCACCCGGGACGAACGCCTATTACGAGCAGTACTTC.